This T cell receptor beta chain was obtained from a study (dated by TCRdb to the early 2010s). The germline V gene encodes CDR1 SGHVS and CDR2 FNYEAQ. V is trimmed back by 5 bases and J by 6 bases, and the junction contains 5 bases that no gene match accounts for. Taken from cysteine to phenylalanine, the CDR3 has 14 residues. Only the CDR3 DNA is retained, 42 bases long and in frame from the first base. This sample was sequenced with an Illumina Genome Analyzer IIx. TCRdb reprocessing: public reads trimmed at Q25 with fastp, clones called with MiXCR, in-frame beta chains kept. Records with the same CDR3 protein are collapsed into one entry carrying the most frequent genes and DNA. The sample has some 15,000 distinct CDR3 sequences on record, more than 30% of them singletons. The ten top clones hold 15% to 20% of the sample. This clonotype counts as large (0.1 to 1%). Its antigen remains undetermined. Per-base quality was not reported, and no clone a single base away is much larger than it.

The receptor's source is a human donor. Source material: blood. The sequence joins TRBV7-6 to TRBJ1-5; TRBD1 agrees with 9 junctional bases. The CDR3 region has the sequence CASSDTGGVQPQHF. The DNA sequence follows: TGTGCCAGCAGCGACACAGGGGGCGTTCAGCCCCAGCATTTT.